The rows below give T cell receptor beta chains drawn from one sample of a study of post-analysis software for immune sequencing data. TCRdb re-called the PCR reads with MiXCR, one entry per CDR3 protein. The top ten hold around 10% of the sample, which has about half a million distinct CDR3 sequences, under 55% seen once. Material for sequencing was blood. The receptors were sampled from a girl aged 5 to 17 with multiple sclerosis. Both conserved end residues are part of each CDR3. D genes are given only for firm matches. Clone size is not always given. Where it is, it says once, few, many or a class for expanded clones.

CDR3aa: CSAGLAGGNEQFF
CDR3nt: TGCAGTGCTGGACTAGCGGGAGGGAATGAGCAGTTCTTC
abundance: few
len: 13
v_gene: TRBV20-1
d_gene: TRBD2
j_gene: TRBJ2-1

CDR3aa: CASSEVWGSSIKFF
CDR3nt: TGTGCCAGCAGTGAAGTATGGGGCAGCAGTATTAAGTTCTTC
abundance: .
len: 14
v_gene: TRBV6-1
d_gene: .
j_gene: TRBJ2-1

CDR3aa: CSAPGVAGAYEQYF
CDR3nt: TGCAGTGCCCCCGGGGTAGCGGGAGCCTACGAGCAGTACTTC
abundance: .
len: 14
v_gene: TRBV20-1
d_gene: TRBD2
j_gene: TRBJ2-7

CDR3aa: CASSRRDTEAFF
CDR3nt: TGTGCCAGCAGTCGGAGGGACACTGAAGCTTTCTTT
abundance: .
len: 12
v_gene: TRBV6-5
d_gene: .
j_gene: TRBJ1-1

CDR3aa: CASSVLRGPTDTQYF
CDR3nt: TGTGCCAGCAGCGTCTTGAGGGGCCCCACAGATACGCAGTATTTT
abundance: .
len: 15
v_gene: TRBV9
d_gene: .
j_gene: TRBJ2-3

CDR3aa: CASRGWGRIAKNIQYF
CDR3nt: TGTGCCAGCAGGGGATGGGGGAGAATAGCCAAAAACATTCAGTACTTC
abundance: .
len: 16
v_gene: TRBV12-3/TRBV12-4
d_gene: .
j_gene: TRBJ2-4

CDR3aa: CSVGKGGSNQPQHF
CDR3nt: TGCAGCGTTGGGAAAGGGGGCTCCAATCAGCCCCAGCATTTT
abundance: .
len: 14
v_gene: TRBV29-1
d_gene: TRBD1
j_gene: TRBJ1-5

CDR3aa: CASSLAGAGGYTF
CDR3nt: TGTGCCAGCAGCTTAGCAGGGGCGGGCGGCTACACCTTC
abundance: .
len: 13
v_gene: TRBV7-9
d_gene: .
j_gene: TRBJ1-2

CDR3aa: CASSQDGGRQPQHF
CDR3nt: TGCGCCAGCAGCCAAGACGGAGGGCGGCAGCCCCAGCATTTT
abundance: .
len: 14
v_gene: TRBV4-1
d_gene: .
j_gene: TRBJ1-5

CDR3aa: CASSLAVQSYEQYF
CDR3nt: TGCGCCAGCAGCTTGGCCGTCCAATCCTACGAGCAGTACTTC
abundance: .
len: 14
v_gene: TRBV5-1
d_gene: .
j_gene: TRBJ2-7

CDR3aa: CASSSNSGRVSGELFF
CDR3nt: TGTGCCAGCAGTTCAAATAGCGGGAGAGTCTCCGGGGAGCTGTTTTTT
abundance: few
len: 16
v_gene: TRBV7-3
d_gene: TRBD2
j_gene: TRBJ2-2

CDR3aa: CSAPGLLYNEQFF
CDR3nt: TGCAGTGCTCCGGGACTTCTCTACAATGAGCAGTTCTTC
abundance: .
len: 13
v_gene: TRBV20-1
d_gene: .
j_gene: TRBJ2-1

CDR3aa: CASSSILQETQYF
CDR3nt: TGTGCCAGCAGCTCCATACTACAAGAGACCCAGTACTTC
abundance: few
len: 13
v_gene: TRBV7-3
d_gene: .
j_gene: TRBJ2-5

CDR3aa: CSASAVRRANSPLHF
CDR3nt: TGCAGTGCTAGTGCCGTGAGAAGAGCAAATTCACCCCTCCACTTT
abundance: few
len: 15
v_gene: TRBV20-1
d_gene: .
j_gene: TRBJ1-6

CDR3aa: CSATPIDSSYNEQFF
CDR3nt: TGCAGTGCCACCCCGATCGATAGCTCCTACAATGAGCAGTTCTTC
abundance: many
len: 15
v_gene: TRBV20-1
d_gene: .
j_gene: TRBJ2-1

CDR3aa: CSARGDRGRIRSDTQYF
CDR3nt: TGCAGTGCTAGAGGGGACAGGGGGCGCATCCGGTCCGATACGCAGTATTTT
abundance: once
len: 17
v_gene: TRBV20-1
d_gene: TRBD1
j_gene: TRBJ2-3

CDR3aa: CASSLAEGSEQFF
CDR3nt: TGTGCCAGCAGCTTAGCGGAGGGGAGTGAGCAGTTCTTC
abundance: .
len: 13
v_gene: TRBV7-6
d_gene: .
j_gene: TRBJ2-1

CDR3aa: CAISGGRESTEAFF
CDR3nt: TGTGCCATCAGTGGTGGCAGGGAGAGCACTGAAGCTTTCTTT
abundance: .
len: 14
v_gene: TRBV10-3
d_gene: .
j_gene: TRBJ1-1

CDR3aa: CASSLEGLAGSYNEQFF
CDR3nt: TGTGCCAGCAGCTTAGAGGGGCTAGCGGGCTCCTACAATGAGCAGTTCTTC
abundance: .
len: 17
v_gene: TRBV7-2
d_gene: TRBD2
j_gene: TRBJ2-1

CDR3aa: CSVGYRATQETQYF
CDR3nt: TGCAGCGTCGGATACAGGGCCACTCAAGAGACCCAGTACTTC
abundance: .
len: 14
v_gene: TRBV29-1
d_gene: .
j_gene: TRBJ2-5

CDR3aa: CASSPTSGGLEQYF
CDR3nt: TGCGCCAGCAGCCCAACTTCCGGCGGTCTTGAGCAGTACTTC
abundance: .
len: 14
v_gene: TRBV5-1
d_gene: .
j_gene: TRBJ2-5

CDR3aa: CASSEDLRTHYGYTF
CDR3nt: TGCGCCAGCAGCGAAGACTTACGGACGCACTATGGCTACACCTTC
abundance: once
len: 15
v_gene: TRBV5-1
d_gene: .
j_gene: TRBJ1-2

CDR3aa: CASSPPRAGEDEQYF
CDR3nt: TGTGCCAGCTCACCACCGCGGGCGGGAGAGGACGAGCAGTACTTC
abundance: .
len: 15
v_gene: TRBV18
d_gene: TRBD2
j_gene: TRBJ2-7

CDR3aa: CASSLGSGNYGYTF
CDR3nt: TGTGCCAGCAGCTTAGGTTCAGGGAACTATGGCTACACCTTC
abundance: few
len: 14
v_gene: TRBV7-8
d_gene: .
j_gene: TRBJ1-2

CDR3aa: CAITPDDRGLYEQYF
CDR3nt: TGTGCCATCACTCCCGACGACAGGGGATTGTACGAGCAGTACTTC
abundance: few
len: 15
v_gene: TRBV12-3/TRBV12-4
d_gene: TRBD1
j_gene: TRBJ2-7

CDR3aa: CASSLRGGNFATNEKLFF
CDR3nt: TGTGCCAGCAGCTTGCGGGGAGGGAATTTTGCAACTAATGAAAAACTGTTTTTT
abundance: many
len: 18
v_gene: TRBV7-2
d_gene: .
j_gene: TRBJ1-4

CDR3aa: CASSWGPADGYTF
CDR3nt: TGTGCCAGCAGCTGGGGACCGGCGGATGGCTACACCTTC
abundance: few
len: 13
v_gene: TRBV28
d_gene: .
j_gene: TRBJ1-2

CDR3aa: CASSSGYQRETQYF
CDR3nt: TGTGCCAGCAGCTCGGGGTATCAGAGGGAGACCCAGTACTTC
abundance: .
len: 14
v_gene: TRBV7-2
d_gene: .
j_gene: TRBJ2-5